This TCR beta chain is drawn from a study of blood T cell repertoires in COVID-19. Background on the study: The cDNA or gDNA used as material had been derived from T cells, B-cell-depleted T cells, or PBMCs.

V lost 4 bases, J lost 2 bases, and 4 bases lay in between. CDR1 and CDR2 (germline): SEHNR, FQNEAQ (reference sequence). The length of the CDR3 is 12 residues. In the authors' methods: Estimation of nucleated cell counts was performed using reference gene primer amplification. Clones were read by immunoSEQ multiplex PCR, and TCRdb kept only the in-frame ones, dropping some. The DNA was the basis for D and trimming; V, J and clone size are from that table. The top ten clones hold 35% to 50% of a sample with 150,000 or so clones, approximately 80% of them seen once. The sequenced material came from peripheral blood. This sequence joins TRBV7-9 and TRBJ2-3; D unclear. This sequence was found in a human donor in a cohort sampled during active COVID-19. CDR3 region: CASSSITDTQYF. In DNA form, the CDR3 reads TGTGCCAGCAGCTCTATCACAGATACGCAGTATTTT.